These 26 T cell receptor beta chains were sequenced from one sample in a study of OX40 agonist ivuxolimab in advanced cancers. Method: immunoSEQ multiplex PCR; TCRdb's copy keeps in-frame clones and lacks some. The table records 55,000 to 85,000 clones, roughly 80% of them present only once. Sample: CD4+ or CD8+ T cells sorted from blood, taken in a trial of the OX40 agonist ivuxolimab. The receptors derive from an adult with an advanced solid tumor such as melanoma, head and neck, liver or kidney cancer.

The chain combines TRBV6-1 with TRBJ1-2; the D gene is possibly TRBD1 (5 bases). The CDR3 extends over 13 amino acids. V lost 3 bases and J lost 4, with 9 bases in between. Germline V gene sequence: CDR1 MNHNS, CDR2 SASEGT. In DNA, the CDR3 is TGTGCCAGCAGTGAGACGAGGGGCTATGGCTACACCTTC. Protein product: CASSETRGYGYTF.

V gene TRBV10-3 combines with J gene TRBJ1-1, with a possible D match to TRBD1 (6 bases). The CDR3 extends over 15 amino acids. CDR1 ENHRY and CDR2 SYGVKD come from the germline V gene. The V end was cut by 8 bases, the J end by 2 bases, with 18 bases between. CDR3 coding DNA: TGTGCCATCCAGGCCGTGGGAGGGGGAAACACTGAAGCTTTCTTT. Translation gives CAIQAVGGGNTEAFF.

This clone was seen once. The chain recombines TRBV30 with TRBJ1-1, with no clear D. CDR3 length: 13 residues. Trimming shortened V by 3 bases and J by 3 bases, and 11 bases separated the two germline ends. The germline V gene encodes CDR1 GTSNPN and CDR2 SVGIG (reference sequence). The CDR3 DNA is TGTGCCTGGAGGACTTTAGTGGACACTGAAGCTTTCTTT. Encoded protein: CAWRTLVDTEAFF. Variable domain in full (rest from reference TRBV30 and TRBJ1-1): SQTIHQWPATLVQPVGSPLSLECTVEGTSNPNLYWYRQAAGRGLQLLFYSVGIGQISSEVPQNLSASRPQDRQFILSSKKLLLSDSGFYLCAWRTLVDTEAFFGQGTRLTVV.

The chain uses TRBV10-3 and TRBJ2-4, with TRBD2 matching 8 bases. The CDR3 contains 16 residues. V trimming: 2 bases; J trimming: 2 bases; junction bases outside the gene matches: 5. Germline CDR1 is ENHRY and CDR2 is SYGVKD. The CDR3 nucleotides read TGTGCCATCAGTGAGGAAAATAGCGGGACCAAAAACATTCAGTACTTC. Protein sequence: CAISEENSGTKNIQYF.

This clone was seen a handful of times. The chain couples TRBV29-1 to TRBJ2-1; no firm D call. V lost 3 bases and J 10 bases, leaving 31 bases between the germline ends. Germline values: CDR1 SQVTM, CDR2 ANQGSEA. This CDR3 contains 18 residues. CDR3 residues: CSVDLAGVGRLYNGEQFF. CDR3 sequence (DNA): TGCAGCGTTGATCTCGCCGGCGTGGGCCGTCTATACAACGGAGAGCAGTTCTTC.

The rearrangement links TRBV5-1 to TRBJ1-1; D gene uncertain. Deletions cut 9 bases from V and 4 bases from J, with 16 bases between. This CDR3 is built from 13 residues. Germline CDR1 is SGHRS and CDR2 is YFSETQ. The CDR3 region has the DNA TGCGCCACCCAAGAGGGCGTGGGCACTGAAGCTTTCTTT. Protein sequence: CATQEGVGTEAFF.

J is TRBJ1-1 and V is TRBV6-1; 9 bases map to TRBD1. Germline V CDR1 and CDR2: MNHNS, SASEGT. The V segment lost 7 bases and the J segment 6 bases; nucleotides outside the gene matches: 12. This CDR3 contains 15 residues. CDR3 in DNA: TGTGCCAGCACCCGCCGGACAGGGGAGGCGGCTGAAGCTTTCTTT. This sequence encodes CASTRRTGEAAEAFF.

This rearrangement joins TRBV7-2 to TRBJ1-5; tentatively, D is TRBD1 (5 bases). Trimming removed 1 base at V and 1 base at J, with 8 bases between. The CDR3 is made up of 15 amino acids. The germline CDR1 and CDR2 sequences are SGHTA and FQGNSA. CDR3 DNA: TGTGCCAGCAGCTTAGGGGGGAAGAGCAATCAGCCCCAGCATTTT. Translation: CASSLGGKSNQPQHF.

This clone was observed a handful of times. V gene TRBV7-2 combines with J gene TRBJ1-5; the D is unclear. CDR1 and CDR2 from the germline V gene are SGHTA and FQGNSA. V was trimmed by 6 bases and J by 7 bases, leaving 13 bases between them. CDR3 length: 13 residues. This CDR3 reads CASSQDLGQPQHF. Here the CDR3 DNA reads TGTGCCAGCAGTCAGGATCTGGGGCAGCCCCAGCATTTT.

The V call is TRBV4-3, the J call TRBJ1-3; D is ambiguous. Looked up from germline, CDR1 is LGHNA and CDR2 is YSLEER. V was clipped by 0 bases and J by 4 bases, with 4 bases between them. The CDR3 extends over 13 amino acids. The CDR3 nucleotides read TGCGCCAGCAGCCAAGAAACGGGAAACACCATATATTTT. This gives the protein CASSQETGNTIYF.

This chain links TRBV19 with TRBJ2-2; 8 positions match TRBD2. Germline V gene sequence: CDR1 LNHDA, CDR2 SQIVND (reference sequence). V trimming: 2 bases; J trimming: 3 bases; junction bases outside the gene matches: 8. The CDR3 length is 17 residues. The CDR3 sequence is CASSIKGAGAYTGELFF. The DNA for the CDR3 is TGTGCCAGTAGTATAAAAGGAGCGGGGGCGTACACCGGGGAGCTGTTTTTT.

The chain employs TRBV5-6 and TRBJ2-3; D remains unclear. The CDR3 is 12 amino acids. Germline CDR1 SGHDT, CDR2 YYEEEE. The V end was cut by 0 bases, the J end by 4 bases, with 3 bases between. The CDR3 sequence: CASSLVADTQYF. Here the CDR3 DNA reads TGTGCCAGCAGCTTGGTCGCAGATACGCAGTATTTT.

This chain uses TRBV2 with TRBJ1-1, with TRBD1 matching over 7 bases. V dropped 4 bases and J dropped 4; count of bases not matched to a gene: 6. The germline gives CDR1 SNHLY, CDR2 FYNNEI. The CDR3 is 14 amino acids. This CDR3 is CASSARQGGTEAFF. The CDR3 DNA follows: TGTGCCAGCAGTGCACGGCAGGGGGGCACTGAAGCTTTCTTT.

The rearrangement links TRBV7-2 to TRBJ1-1; no definite D call. Germline lookup yields CDR1 SGHTA and CDR2 FQGNSA. CDR3 length: 15 amino acids. The V end lost 5 bases, the J end lost 1 base, and 14 bases lay between the germline ends. Written as DNA, the CDR3 is TGTGCCAGCAGCGTCCCTGTACGGCAGAACACTGAAGCTTTCTTT. Protein sequence: CASSVPVRQNTEAFF.

This chain joins TRBV5-1 and TRBJ2-6; D uncertain. The ends were cut back, 4 bases at V and 1 base at J, with 9 bases in the middle. This CDR3 contains 15 residues. The germline CDR1 and CDR2 sequences are SGHRS and YFSETQ. Written as DNA, the CDR3 is TGCGCCAGCAGCCCGGAAGGTTCTGGGGCCAACGTCCTGACTTTC. Translated, it gives CASSPEGSGANVLTF.

V usage is TRBV19 and J usage is TRBJ1-6; TRBD1 might be the D (6 bases). Germline CDR1 reads LNHDA; CDR2 reads SQIVND (reference sequence). V lost 4 bases and J 6 bases, leaving 16 bases between the germline ends. This CDR3 region has 16 residues. This CDR3 is CASSNSGGLGNSPLHF. CDR3 coding DNA: TGTGCCAGTAGTAACTCGGGGGGGCTCGGTAATTCACCCCTCCACTTT.

The chain joins TRBV27 to TRBJ2-1; the match to TRBD1 covers 8 bases. Germline CDR1 is MNHEY and CDR2 is SMNVEV (reference sequence). The ends lost 4 bases at V and 2 bases at J; junction bases unmatched: 4. CDR3 length: 15 amino acids. CDR3: CASSSDRGAYNEQFF. CDR3 DNA: TGTGCCAGCAGTTCCGACAGGGGAGCCTACAATGAGCAGTTCTTC.

Comment on this clone: The sample has other DNA sequences that encode this CDR3 too. The V and J genes are TRBV5-4 and TRBJ2-7; TRBD2 might be the D (6 bases). Germline CDR1 SGHNT, CDR2 YYREEE (reference sequence). The V end was cut by 2 bases, the J end by 2 bases, with 11 bases between. There are 14 residues in the CDR3. The DNA for the CDR3 is TGTGCCAGCAGCTTAGGCGGGATCACCTACGAGCAGTACTTC. This codes for CASSLGGITYEQYF.

The V call is TRBV11-2, the J call TRBJ2-3; tentatively, D is TRBD2 (5 bases). V was shortened by 6 bases and J by 6 bases, with 16 bases between the two germline ends. Germline assignment: CDR1 SGHAT and CDR2 FQNNGV. The CDR3 is 14 amino acids. The chain's CDR3 is CASSRTDRRDTQYF. The DNA for the CDR3 is TGTGCCAGCAGTCGCACTGATCGGAGGGATACGCAGTATTTT. Together with reference TRBV11-2 and TRBJ2-3, the CDR3 gives the full variable domain: EAGVAQSPRYKIIEKRQSVAFWCNPISGHATLYWYQQILGQGPKLLIQFQNNGVVDDSQLPKDRFSAERLKGVDSTLKIQPAKLEDSAVYLCASSRTDRRDTQYFGPGTRLTVL.

The chain is built from TRBV7-2 and TRBJ1-5, with no clear D. The ends were cut back, 2 bases at V and 6 bases at J, with 8 bases in the middle. Germline V gives CDR1 SGHTA, CDR2 FQGNSA. The CDR3 spans 13 residues. The CDR3 here is CASSLISTQPQHF. DNA of the CDR3: TGTGCCAGCAGCTTAATTTCCACTCAGCCCCAGCATTTT.

This clone was counted only a few times. Other DNA sequences in the sample encode the same CDR3. V and J are TRBV6-1 and TRBJ1-5; 10 bases map to TRBD1. Germline V gene sequence: CDR1 MNHNS, CDR2 SASEGT. After removal of 4 bases from V and 4 bases from J, the junction contained 1 base not matched to a gene. This CDR3 contains 14 residues. As DNA, the CDR3 is TGTGCCAGCAGTGGACAGGGGGCGAATCAGCCCCAGCATTTT. Translated: CASSGQGANQPQHF.

About this clone itself: The junction does not match germline at one end; this may be a read error. This sample includes further DNA sequences coding for the same CDR3. The chain combines TRBV7-9 with TRBJ1-3; unclear D gene. Germline-derived CDR1 and CDR2 are SEHNR and FQNEAQ (reference sequence). The CDR3 is made up of 17 amino acids. The CDR3, as DNA: TGCGCCAGCAGTCCTTGGAGGGCAACCTCGACTGGAAACACCATATATTTT. The encoded protein is CASSPWRATSTGNTIYF.

This clone was counted only a few times. V gene TRBV2 combines with J gene TRBJ2-7; maybe TRBD2 (6 bases). The ends were cut back, 10 bases at V and 1 base at J, with 20 bases in the middle. CDR1 SNHLY and CDR2 FYNNEI come from the germline V gene. The CDR3 has 15 residues. The CDR3 spells CATSEGPTKSYEQYF. The CDR3 DNA is TGTGCCACCTCGGAGGGGCCCACTAAATCCTACGAGCAGTACTTC.

The chain carries TRBV9 and TRBJ2-3, with a weak D call TRBD2 (7 bases). Per the germline V gene, CDR1 is SGDLS and CDR2 is YYNGEE. Trimming stripped 0 bases from V and 5 bases from J, with 13 bases between. There are 15 residues in the CDR3. The CDR3 sequence: CASSVEAGAVDTQYF. The CDR3, as DNA: TGTGCCAGCAGCGTAGAGGCGGGGGCGGTAGATACGCAGTATTTT.

This chain connects TRBV4-2 to TRBJ2-1, with D tentatively TRBD1 (6 bases). This CDR3 is 15 amino acids long. The germline V gene has CDR1 LGHNA and CDR2 YNFKEQ. Deletions cut 4 bases from V and 3 bases from J, with 13 bases between. The CDR3 DNA sequence: TGTGCCAGCAGCCTCTTGACAGGACTCTACAATGAGCAGTTCTTC. Protein product: CASSLLTGLYNEQFF.

The rearrangement joins TRBV4-2 to TRBJ1-5, with 7 bases that match TRBD1. Germline V gene data show CDR1 as LGHNA and CDR2 as YNFKEQ. Germline trimming cut 0 bases from V and 4 bases from J; bases unmatched to any gene: 3. The length of the CDR3 is 15 residues. In DNA, the CDR3 is TGTGCCAGCAGCCAAGATCAGGGGGGGAATCAGCCCCAGCATTTT. Amino acid sequence: CASSQDQGGNQPQHF.